This T cell receptor beta chain was observed in a study of blood T cells in healthy people across ages. Every sample had a minimum of 6 million PBMCs isolated. This clonotype was counted only a few times. Its specificity is not known. Alongside a J-beta primer mix, a sample-barcoded 5' primer served in a second PCR lasting roughly 7 to 11 cycles. TCRdb independently ran MiXCR on the 5' RACE reads; one entry per CDR3 protein. In the table there are hundreds of thousands of distinct CDR3 sequences, roughly 25% of which are singletons. Between the trimmed V and J ends, which lost 3 bases and 0 bases, there was a span of 22 bases. The germline V gene encodes CDR1 SGDLS and CDR2 YYNGEE. The CDR3 loop spans 20 amino acids. Study outcomes and limitations: There were more naive CD4+ cells and higher diversity in long-lived donors than in aged donors.

The same data also went into a second study, on T cells of mothers and their children.

This sequence joins TRBV9 and TRBJ2-6; possibly TRBD1 or TRBD2 for D (6 bases each). Sequencing input: blood. The sequence was obtained from a boy aged 5-17 years in good health. The CDR3 is CASSGRPRRGINSGANVLTF. DNA for the CDR3: TGTGCCAGCAGCGGCCGCCCGAGGAGGGGGATCAACTCTGGGGCCAACGTCCTGACTTTC.